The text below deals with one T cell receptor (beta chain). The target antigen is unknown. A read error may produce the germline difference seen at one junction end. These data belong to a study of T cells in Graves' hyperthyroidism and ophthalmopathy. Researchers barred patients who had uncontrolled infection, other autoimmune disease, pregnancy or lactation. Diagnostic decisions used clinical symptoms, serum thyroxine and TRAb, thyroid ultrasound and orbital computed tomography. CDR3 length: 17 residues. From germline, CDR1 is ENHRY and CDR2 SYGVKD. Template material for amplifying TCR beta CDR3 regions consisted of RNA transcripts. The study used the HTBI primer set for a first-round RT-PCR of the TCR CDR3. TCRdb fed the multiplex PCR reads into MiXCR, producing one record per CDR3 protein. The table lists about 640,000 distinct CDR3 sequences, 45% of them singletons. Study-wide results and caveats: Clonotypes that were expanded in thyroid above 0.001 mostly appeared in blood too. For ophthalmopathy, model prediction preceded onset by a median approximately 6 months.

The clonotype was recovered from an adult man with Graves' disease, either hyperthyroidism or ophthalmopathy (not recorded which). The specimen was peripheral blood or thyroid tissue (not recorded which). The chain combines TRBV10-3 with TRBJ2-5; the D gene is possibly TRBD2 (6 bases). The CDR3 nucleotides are TGTGCCATCAGTGAGTTGAAGGCTAGCGCCAGCCAAGAGACCCAGCACTTC. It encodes CAISELKASASQETQHF.